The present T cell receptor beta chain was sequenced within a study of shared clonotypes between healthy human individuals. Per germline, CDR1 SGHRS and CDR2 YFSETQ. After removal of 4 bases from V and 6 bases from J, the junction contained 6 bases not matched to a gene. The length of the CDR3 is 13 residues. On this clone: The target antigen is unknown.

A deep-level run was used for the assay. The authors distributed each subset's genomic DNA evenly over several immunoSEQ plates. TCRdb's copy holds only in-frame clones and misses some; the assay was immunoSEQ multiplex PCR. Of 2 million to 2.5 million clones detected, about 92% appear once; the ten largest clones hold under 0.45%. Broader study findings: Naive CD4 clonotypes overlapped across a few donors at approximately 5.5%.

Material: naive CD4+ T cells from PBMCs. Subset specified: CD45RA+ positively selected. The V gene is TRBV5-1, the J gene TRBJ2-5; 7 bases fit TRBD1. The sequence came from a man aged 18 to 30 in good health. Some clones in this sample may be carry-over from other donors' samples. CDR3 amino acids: CASSMTGSKTQYF. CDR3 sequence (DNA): TGCGCCAGCAGCATGACAGGGTCAAAGACCCAGTACTTC.